One TCR beta chain is described in this entry. The repertoire was sequenced with immunoSEQ multiplex PCR; TCRdb's copy has only in-frame clones and lacks some. The sample contains about 83,000 clones, nearly 98% of which appear only once. Germline loops: CDR1 LGHNA, CDR2 YSLEER. Trimming took 0 bases from V and 4 from J, leaving 12 bases between them. The CDR3 length is 15 residues. CD4+CD25+CD127- Tregs, CD4+CD25- non-Tregs, CD4 and CD8 cells were sorted. This specimen belongs to a study of Tregs in tolerant kidney transplant recipients. The chain links TRBV4-3 to TRBJ2-5; D uncertain. The TCR sequence derives from a human donor who received a combined kidney and bone marrow transplant. This specimen consisted of CD4+ T cells from blood, obtained before the transplant. DNA for the CDR3: TGCGCCAGCAGCCAAGACAGGCACTTCGGAGAGACCCAGTACTTC. Protein sequence: CASSQDRHFGETQYF.